This TCR beta chain was profiled in a study of regulatory T cells in long-lasting Graves disease. Stated time point: newly diagnosed GD, antithyroid drugs for less than 3 months. PBMCs were the source of the RNA used for TCR sequencing. To make TCR beta libraries, researchers used iRepertoire HTBI primers and Arm-PCR of CDR3 regions. TCRdb recomputed calls from the multiplex PCR reads with MiXCR, one row per CDR3 protein. The sample shows about 430,000 distinct CDR3 sequences, around 16% of them seen only once. These data are also associated with another study on T cells in Graves' hyperthyroidism and ophthalmopathy.

This TCR was recovered from a woman between 35 and 50 years old with Graves disease. The source was peripheral blood mononuclear cells (PBMCs), collected at new diagnosis, from a patient treated with antithyroid drugs.

CDR3 sequence reads: CSRWGGTDTQYF. In DNA, the CDR3 is TGCAGTAGATGGGGAGGCACAGATACGCAGTATTTT. V usage is TRBV20-1 and J usage is TRBJ2-3; D may be TRBD2 (5 bases). The V gene's germline CDR1 is DFQATT and CDR2 SNEGSKA (reference sequence). V gave up 8 bases and J gave up 1 base, with 10 bases separating them. This CDR3 has 12 amino acids.